One and the same sample provided the 10 T cell receptor beta chains below, sequenced in a study of shared clonotypes between healthy human individuals (dated by TCRdb to 2018 to 2020). Library preparation used the immunoSEQ multiplex PCR assay. TCRdb's version of the immuneACCESS table is confined to in-frame rearrangements and falls short of the full clone set. An unresolved V gene accounts for under half of the shortfall where checked; the remainder is of unknown origin. For this sample there are 330,000 or so clones; around four fifths appear just once. The ten largest make up roughly a tenth of the sample. Input material: memory CD4+ T cells sorted from blood. The cell subset or site tag for this specimen amounts to: CD45RA-negative fraction. All receptors derive from a man aged 25 to 40 in good health.

This sequence joins TRBV29-1 and TRBJ2-1; 14 bases agree with TRBD2. The V and J ends lost 7 bases and 7 bases, in that order; junction bases with no gene match: 9. The CDR3 extends over 15 amino acids. Germline loops: CDR1 SQVTM, CDR2 ANQGSEA. As DNA, the CDR3 is TGCAGCGGGGACCCCGGACTAGCGGGAGGTAATGAGCAGTTCTTC. Translation: CSGDPGLAGGNEQFF.

This clone was picked up one time. The rearrangement uses TRBV5-4 and TRBJ2-3; 8 nucleotides line up with TRBD2. The CDR3 spans 15 residues. Unmatched junction bases numbered 6, after V lost 2 bases and J lost 4 bases. Per germline, CDR1 SGHNT and CDR2 YYREEE (reference sequence). The CDR3 sequence is CASSLAGVVADTQYF. The DNA of the CDR3 is TGTGCCAGCAGCTTAGCGGGAGTGGTTGCAGATACGCAGTATTTT.

In its sample, this clone was seen many times. V gene TRBV7-8 combines with J gene TRBJ1-5; D not certain. Germline V gene sequence: CDR1 SGHVS, CDR2 FQNEAQ. The CDR3 is made up of 16 amino acids. V was clipped by 2 bases and J by 2 bases, with 13 bases between them. The CDR3 loop reads CASSLSMNARNQPQHF. For the CDR3, the DNA is TGTGCCAGCAGCTTAAGTATGAATGCCCGCAATCAGCCCCAGCATTTT.

The V gene is TRBV28, the J gene TRBJ1-5; TRBD1 is a possible D gene (5 bases). V was cut by 3 bases and J by 7 bases, with 16 bases left in between. The CDR3 totals 15 residues. Germline CDR1 reads MDHEN; CDR2 reads SYDVKM. The DNA of the CDR3 is TGTGCCAGCAGTTTCGGGGGACGGGATAGGCAGCCCCAGCATTTT. Translating it yields CASSFGGRDRQPQHF. Supplemented by reference TRBV28 and TRBJ1-5, the full variable domain reads DVKVTQSSRYLVKRTGEKVFLECVQDMDHENMFWYRQDPGLGLRLIYFSYDVKMKEKGDIPEGYSVSREKKERFSLILESASTNQTSMYLCASSFGGRDRQPQHFGDGTRLSIL.

The V and J genes are TRBV14 and TRBJ2-2; perhaps TRBD2 as D (6 bases). Germline CDR1 and CDR2: SGHDN and FVKESK. V gave up 1 base and J gave up 4 bases, with 16 bases separating them. This CDR3 region has 17 residues. The CDR3 protein is CASSQGSGRSATGELFF. In DNA, the CDR3 is TGTGCCAGCAGCCAAGGGTCAGGGAGGTCGGCCACCGGGGAGCTGTTTTTT.

This clone appeared once. This sequence joins TRBV7-2 and TRBJ1-3; no reliable D call. The ends were cut back, 2 bases at V and 6 bases at J, with 14 bases in the middle. This CDR3 is built from 15 residues. Germline CDR1 and CDR2: SGHTA and FQGNSA. The CDR3: CASSLNPAGQNTIYF. For the CDR3, the DNA is TGTGCCAGCAGCTTAAACCCGGCGGGTCAAAACACCATATATTTT.

The chain has TRBV10-3 and TRBJ2-4, with D possibly TRBD2 on 5 matching bases. V lost 5 bases, J lost 7 bases, and 18 bases lay in between. CDR1 and CDR2 from the germline V gene are ENHRY and SYGVKD. The CDR3 covers 15 residues. Here the CDR3 DNA reads TGTGCCATCAGTCCCCATTTTAGCGAGAGTAACATTCAGTACTTC. Translating gives CAISPHFSESNIQYF.

CDR3 DNA: TGTGCCAGCAGCTTAGCGGGAGGCCTAGGAGAGACCCAGTACTTC. This sequence encodes CASSLAGGLGETQYF. The chain recombines TRBV7-8 with TRBJ2-5; D perhaps matches TRBD2 (6 bases). Trimming took 0 bases from V and 4 from J, leaving 12 bases between them. Germline V lookup: CDR1 SGHVS, CDR2 FQNEAQ. The length of the CDR3 is 15 residues.

The CDR3 region has the DNA TGTGCCAGCAGTTTAAGATTCAGCACAGATACGCAGTATTTT. Residues: CASSLRFSTDTQYF. The chain uses TRBV27 and TRBJ2-3, with D unclear. This CDR3 comprises 14 residues. Between the trimmed V and J ends, which lost 2 bases and 0 bases, there was a span of 6 bases. Germline-derived CDR1 and CDR2 are MNHEY and SMNVEV (reference sequence).

J is TRBJ2-7 and V is TRBV7-6; 7 bases are a match to TRBD1. Losses at the gene ends were 1 base for V and 5 bases for J; bases not matched to a gene: 5. This CDR3 has 14 residues. Per the germline V gene, CDR1 is SGHVS and CDR2 is FNYEAQ. CDR3 region: CASSLEITGDEQYF. The CDR3 nucleotides are TGTGCCAGCAGCTTAGAGATTACAGGGGACGAGCAGTACTTC.